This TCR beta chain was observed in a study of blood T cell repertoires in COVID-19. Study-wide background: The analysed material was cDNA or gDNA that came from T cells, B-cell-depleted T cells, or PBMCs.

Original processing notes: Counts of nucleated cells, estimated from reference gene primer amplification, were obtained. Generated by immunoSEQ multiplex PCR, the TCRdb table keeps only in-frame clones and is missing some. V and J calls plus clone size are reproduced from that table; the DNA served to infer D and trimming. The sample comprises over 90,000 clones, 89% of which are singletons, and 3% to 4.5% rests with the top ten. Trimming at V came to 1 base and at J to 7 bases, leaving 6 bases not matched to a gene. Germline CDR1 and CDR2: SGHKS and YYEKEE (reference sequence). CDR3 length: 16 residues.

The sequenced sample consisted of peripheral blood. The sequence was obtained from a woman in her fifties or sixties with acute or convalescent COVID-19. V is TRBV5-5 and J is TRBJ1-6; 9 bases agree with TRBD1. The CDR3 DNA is TGTGCCAGCAGCTTGTTGACAGGGGGGCCAAATTCACCCCTCCACTTT. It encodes CASSLLTGGPNSPLHF.